This is a list of T cell receptor beta chains from one sample in a study of T cells expressing NK-cell markers. TCRdb reprocessed the 5' RACE reads and stores each CDR3 protein as one record, lacking DNA. In total, the table holds hundreds of thousands of distinct CDR3 sequences. Sequencing used blood T cells: a sorted CD56 or NKG2C T cell subset, CD4+ or CD8+ T cells, or bulk PBMC T cells (not recorded which). The receptors derive from a man between 18 and 69 years old in good health. Both conserved end residues are part of each CDR3. Each record gives: CDR3 protein, J gene, V gene.

CASSFGGYSNQPQHF,TRBJ1-5,TRBV12-3/TRBV12-4
CATSDSSGGFSGANVLTF,TRBJ2-6,TRBV24-1
CASSLRRQGRNYGYTF,TRBJ1-2,TRBV19
CASSGQDSIANYGYTF,TRBJ1-2,TRBV6-1
CASSRPSSGEYNEQFF,TRBJ2-1,TRBV21-1
CASSPPVSAKNIQYF,TRBJ2-4,TRBV18
CASSLTGGYLSFF,TRBJ2-1,TRBV7-2
CASSLLQGAGNSPLHF,TRBJ1-6,TRBV7-8
CASSVAPPASVEQFF,TRBJ2-1,TRBV9
CATSDSWTSGGYNEQFF,TRBJ2-1,TRBV24-1
CASSQDQGAAYGYTF,TRBJ1-2,TRBV4-2
CASSLDGGSNYGYTF,TRBJ1-2,TRBV7-9
CASKGLQGPLWSLHF,TRBJ1-6,TRBV6-1
CASSSIPRETQYF,TRBJ2-5,TRBV28
CASSLAGQVGSKNIQYF,TRBJ2-4,TRBV7-9
CASSLVGVRNTEAFF,TRBJ1-1,TRBV11-2
CASSLGVRSETQYF,TRBJ2-5,TRBV5-1
CASSQGPYYGYTF,TRBJ1-2,TRBV3-1
CSAAPQTGVRTEAFF,TRBJ1-1,TRBV20-1
CASRLGSSAGELFF,TRBJ2-2,TRBV7-3
CSATRTDYNSPLHF,TRBJ1-6,TRBV20-1
CASSREGTASYEQYF,TRBJ2-7,TRBV7-9
CASTDRVITEAFF,TRBJ1-1,TRBV6-1
CASNPAPRSYEQYF,TRBJ2-7,TRBV27
CASSSHSPRGATGEQFF,TRBJ2-1,TRBV6-2/TRBV6-3
CATSGPTPTTQYF,TRBJ2-3,TRBV24-1
CASSLVGQGAAYEQYF,TRBJ2-7,TRBV5-1
CASRPAARANTEAFF,TRBJ1-1,TRBV12-3/TRBV12-4
CAISESELTGGRIEQYF,TRBJ2-7,TRBV10-3
CASSQPWPPTSQETQYF,TRBJ2-5,TRBV6-1
CASSPGLAGGFREQFF,TRBJ2-1,TRBV4-2
CASSLGPSYQETQYF,TRBJ2-5,TRBV5-1
CASGRILGGAGELFF,TRBJ2-2,TRBV6-1
CASSLMDRVTEQYF,TRBJ2-7,TRBV5-4
CASSRPGVAGGGDTQYF,TRBJ2-3,TRBV7-2
CASSLGLSGGYNEQYF,TRBJ2-7,TRBV7-9
CASSRVEGDGNQPQHF,TRBJ1-5,TRBV7-9
CASSASGVEQFF,TRBJ2-1,TRBV7-2
CSAMIPAGSRREQYF,TRBJ2-7,TRBV20-1